What follows is one TCR beta chain and its context. This clonotype has at least ten counts. Its antigen remains unidentified. Per-nucleotide qualities are absent, and no much larger clonotype sits a single base away. The entry originates in a study of T cell repertoires in cytomegalovirus infection (dated by TCRdb to about 2019). Looking at the study overall: Donor HLA type was relevant to the analysis, because carriage of CMV infection together with the matching HLA type was indicated by public TCR beta signatures.

The reads were generated on an Illumina HiSeq 1500. Using fastp at Q25 and MiXCR, TCRdb reprocessed the public reads and kept productive beta chains. Identical CDR3 protein sequences are pooled into one entry, listed with their most common genes and DNA. A total of some 250,000 distinct CDR3 sequences appear in this sample, 8% to 9.5% of them only once. The ten largest clones take up roughly 16% of the sample. Study-wide conclusions, independent of this receptor: The ex vivo response was dominated by HLA-C-restricted CMV-specific TCR beta clonotypes, and the single most frequent clonotype in two of eight donors was supplied by these HLA-C-restricted clonotypes. In both this cohort and an independent cohort of some 370 donors, the cumulative frequency of public TCR beta family members distinguished carriers of CMV infection plus the relevant HLA type.

This clonotype originated in a human donor in good health (CMV status not recorded). Some clones in this sample may be carry-over from other donors' samples. Sequencing was done on a sample of PBMCs.

The DNA sequence is given as TGTGCCAGCAGCAGACTAGCGGGGCAGGGAGAGACCCAGTACTTC. Translated, this gives CASSRLAGQGETQYF. The chain is made from TRBV6-1 and TRBJ2-5; 11 bases in between match TRBD2. From a lookup of the germline V gene, CDR1 and CDR2 are MNHNS and SASEGT. The CDR3, cysteine through phenylalanine, is 15 amino acids long. Only the CDR3 DNA stays, 45 bases, in frame from base 1. V ends up 6 bases short and J 4 bases short, with an unmatched junction base count of 7.